The present entry profiles one TCR beta chain with its context. These data are taken from a study of blood T cell repertoires in COVID-19. Study overall: Some COVID-19 samples were acute and others convalescent; all came from the United States, Italy and Spain. The analysed material was cDNA or gDNA that came from T cells, B-cell-depleted T cells, or PBMCs.

In the original analysis: By means of reference gene primer amplification, nucleated cell counts were estimated. Using immunoSEQ multiplex PCR, the repertoire was profiled, and TCRdb retains in-frame clones only, with some absent. V and J calls and clone size are given by that table; D and trimming were obtained from the DNA. This sample yields some 150,000 clones, of which more than 85% are seen a single time; around 7% belongs to the top ten. The CDR3 runs to 15 residues. Between the trimmed V and J ends, which lost 1 base and 7 bases, there was a span of 14 bases. Germline V lookup: CDR1 MNHEY, CDR2 SVGEGT.

This sequence originates from a woman aged 80 or over in a cohort sampled during active or convalescent COVID-19. The chain is built from TRBV6-2 or TRBV6-3 and TRBJ1-5; no firm D call. The sample consisted of peripheral blood. The CDR3: CASSYYGGREQPQHF. CDR3 DNA sequence: TGTGCCAGCAGTTACTATGGTGGACGGGAACAGCCCCAGCATTTT.